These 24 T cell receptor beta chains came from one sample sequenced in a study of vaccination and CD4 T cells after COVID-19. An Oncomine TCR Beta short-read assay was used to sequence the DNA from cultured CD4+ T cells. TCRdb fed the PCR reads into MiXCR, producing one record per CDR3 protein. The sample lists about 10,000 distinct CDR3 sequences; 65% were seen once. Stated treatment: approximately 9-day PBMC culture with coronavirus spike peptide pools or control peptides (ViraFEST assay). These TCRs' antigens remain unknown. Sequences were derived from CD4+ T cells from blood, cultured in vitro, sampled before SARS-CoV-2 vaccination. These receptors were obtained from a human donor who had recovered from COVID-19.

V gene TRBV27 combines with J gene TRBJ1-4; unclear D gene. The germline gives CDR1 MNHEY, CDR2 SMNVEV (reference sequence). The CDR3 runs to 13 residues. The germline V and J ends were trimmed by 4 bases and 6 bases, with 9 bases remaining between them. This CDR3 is CASSSYSYEKLFF. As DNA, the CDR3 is TGTGCCAGCAGTTCTTATTCGTATGAAAAACTGTTTTTT.

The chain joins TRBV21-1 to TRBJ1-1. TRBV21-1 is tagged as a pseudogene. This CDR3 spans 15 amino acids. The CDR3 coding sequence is TGTGCCAGCAGCAATAGGGTTCACGGGAACACTGAAGCTTTCTTT. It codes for CASSNRVHGNTEAFF.

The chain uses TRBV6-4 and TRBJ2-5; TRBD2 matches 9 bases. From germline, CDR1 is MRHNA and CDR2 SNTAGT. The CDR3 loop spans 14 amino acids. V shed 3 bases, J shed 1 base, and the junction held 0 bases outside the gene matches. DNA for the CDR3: TGTGCCAGCAGTGAAGCGGGAGGCCAAGAGACCCAGTACTTC. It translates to CASSEAGGQETQYF.

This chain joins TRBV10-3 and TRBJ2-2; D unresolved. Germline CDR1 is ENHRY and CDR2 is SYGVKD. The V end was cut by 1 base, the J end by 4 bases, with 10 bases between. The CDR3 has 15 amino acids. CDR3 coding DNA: TGTGCCATCAGTGAGTTCCGAACGCCCACCGGGGAGCTGTTTTTT. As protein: CAISEFRTPTGELFF.

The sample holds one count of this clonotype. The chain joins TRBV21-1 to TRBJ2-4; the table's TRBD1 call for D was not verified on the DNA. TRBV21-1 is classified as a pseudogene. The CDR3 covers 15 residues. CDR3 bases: TGTGCCAGCAGCAAGGGCGGACCGGAAAAAAACATTCAGTACTTC. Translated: CASSKGGPEKNIQYF.

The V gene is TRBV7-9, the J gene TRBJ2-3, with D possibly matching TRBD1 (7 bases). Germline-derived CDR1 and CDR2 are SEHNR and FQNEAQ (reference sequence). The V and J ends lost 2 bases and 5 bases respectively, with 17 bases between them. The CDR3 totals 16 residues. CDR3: CASSLWAGGSLDTQYF. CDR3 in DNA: TGTGCCAGCAGCTTATGGGCAGGGGGGAGTTTAGATACGCAGTATTTT.

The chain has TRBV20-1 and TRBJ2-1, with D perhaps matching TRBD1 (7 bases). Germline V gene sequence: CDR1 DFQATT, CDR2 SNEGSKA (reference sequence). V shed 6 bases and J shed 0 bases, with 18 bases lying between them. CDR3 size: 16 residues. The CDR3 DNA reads TGCAGTGCGCAGGGGGGCCCGGGGAGCTCCTACAATGAGCAGTTCTTC. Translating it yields CSAQGGPGSSYNEQFF.

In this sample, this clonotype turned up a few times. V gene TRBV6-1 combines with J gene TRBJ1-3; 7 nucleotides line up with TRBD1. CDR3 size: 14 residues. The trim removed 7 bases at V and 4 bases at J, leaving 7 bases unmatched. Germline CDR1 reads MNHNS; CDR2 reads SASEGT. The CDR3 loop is CASIQGGSGNTIYF. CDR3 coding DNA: TGTGCCAGCATCCAGGGGGGTTCCGGAAACACCATATATTTT.

The CDR3 here is CASSARLAGSYNEQFF. CDR3 coding DNA: TGTGCCAGCAGCGCAAGACTAGCGGGATCCTACAATGAGCAGTTCTTC. The V gene is TRBV7-9, the J gene TRBJ2-1; 11 bases agree with TRBD2. From germline, CDR1 is SEHNR and CDR2 FQNEAQ (reference sequence). V trimming: 5 bases; J trimming: 1 base; junction bases outside the gene matches: 4. CDR3 size: 16 residues.

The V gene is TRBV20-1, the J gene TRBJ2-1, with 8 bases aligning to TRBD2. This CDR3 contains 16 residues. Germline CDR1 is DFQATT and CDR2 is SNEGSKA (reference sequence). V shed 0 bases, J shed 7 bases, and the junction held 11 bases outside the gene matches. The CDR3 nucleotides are TGCAGTGCTAGAGATCTAGGGCTAGCGGGCTTGAATGAGCAGTTCTTC. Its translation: CSARDLGLAGLNEQFF.

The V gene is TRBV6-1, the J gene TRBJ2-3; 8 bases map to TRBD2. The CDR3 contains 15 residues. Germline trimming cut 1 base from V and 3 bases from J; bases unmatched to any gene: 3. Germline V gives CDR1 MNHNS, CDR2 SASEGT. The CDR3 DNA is TGTGCCAGCAGTGAAGGCGGGAGGCTAACAGATACGCAGTATTTT. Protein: CASSEGGRLTDTQYF.

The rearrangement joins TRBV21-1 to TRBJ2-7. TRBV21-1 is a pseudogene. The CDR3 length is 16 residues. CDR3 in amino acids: CVSSKFGGGGTYEQYF. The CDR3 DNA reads TGTGTCAGCAGCAAATTTGGTGGCGGTGGGACCTACGAGCAGTACTTC.

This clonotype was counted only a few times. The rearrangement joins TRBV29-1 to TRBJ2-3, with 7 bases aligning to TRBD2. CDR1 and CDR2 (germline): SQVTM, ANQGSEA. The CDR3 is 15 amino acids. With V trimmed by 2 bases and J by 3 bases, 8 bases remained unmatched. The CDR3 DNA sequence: TGCAGCGTTGAAAAGACGGCTAGCGGAACAGATACGCAGTATTTT. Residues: CSVEKTASGTDTQYF.

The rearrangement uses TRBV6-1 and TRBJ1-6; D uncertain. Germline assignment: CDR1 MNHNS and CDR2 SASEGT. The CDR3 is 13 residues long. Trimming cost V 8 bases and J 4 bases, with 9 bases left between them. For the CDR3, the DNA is TGTGCCAGCTCCGGGGATTATAATTCACCCCTCCACTTT. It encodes CASSGDYNSPLHF.

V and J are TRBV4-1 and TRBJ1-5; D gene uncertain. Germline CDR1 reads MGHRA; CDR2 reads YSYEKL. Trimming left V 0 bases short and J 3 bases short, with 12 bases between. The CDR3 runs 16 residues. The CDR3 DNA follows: TGCGCCAGCAGCCAAGAAGGACGGGGTCACAATCAGCCCCAGCATTTT. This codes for CASSQEGRGHNQPQHF.

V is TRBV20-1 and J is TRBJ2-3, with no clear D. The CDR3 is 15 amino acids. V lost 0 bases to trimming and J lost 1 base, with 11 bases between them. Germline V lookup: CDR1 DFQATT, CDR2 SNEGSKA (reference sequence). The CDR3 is CSAREDLRRTDTQYF. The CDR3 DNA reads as TGCAGTGCTAGAGAGGACCTCCGACGCACAGATACGCAGTATTTT.

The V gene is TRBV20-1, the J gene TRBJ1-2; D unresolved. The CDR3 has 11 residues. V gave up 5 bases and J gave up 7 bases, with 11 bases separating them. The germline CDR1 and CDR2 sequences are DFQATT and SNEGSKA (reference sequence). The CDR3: CSADPTLGYTF. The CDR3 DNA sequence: TGCAGTGCTGACCCCACCCTTGGCTACACCTTC.

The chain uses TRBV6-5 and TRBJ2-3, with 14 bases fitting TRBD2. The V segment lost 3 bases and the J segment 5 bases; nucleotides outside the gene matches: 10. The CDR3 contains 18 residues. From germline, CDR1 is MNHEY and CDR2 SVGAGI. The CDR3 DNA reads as TGTGCCAGCAGTTATTCGCCGGGACTAGCGGGAGATGGAGATACGCAGTATTTT. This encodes CASSYSPGLAGDGDTQYF.

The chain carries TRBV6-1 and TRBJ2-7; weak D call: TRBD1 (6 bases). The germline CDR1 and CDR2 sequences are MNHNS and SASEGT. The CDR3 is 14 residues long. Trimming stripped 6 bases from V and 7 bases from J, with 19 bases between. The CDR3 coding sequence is TGTGCCAGCAGCGACCGGTGGACAGTTGGGGAGCAGTACTTC. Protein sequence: CASSDRWTVGEQYF.

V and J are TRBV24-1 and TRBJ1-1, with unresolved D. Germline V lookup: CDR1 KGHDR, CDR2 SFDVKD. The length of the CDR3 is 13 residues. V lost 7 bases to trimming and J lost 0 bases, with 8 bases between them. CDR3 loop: CATRDPMNTEAFF. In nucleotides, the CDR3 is TGTGCCACCAGAGATCCCATGAACACTGAAGCTTTCTTT.

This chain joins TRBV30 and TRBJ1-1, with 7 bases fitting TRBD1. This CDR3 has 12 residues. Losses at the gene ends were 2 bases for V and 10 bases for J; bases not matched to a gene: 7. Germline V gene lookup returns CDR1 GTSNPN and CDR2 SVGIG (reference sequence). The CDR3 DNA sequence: TGTGCCTGGAGTAAGACAGGGAACTCAGCTTTCTTT. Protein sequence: CAWSKTGNSAFF. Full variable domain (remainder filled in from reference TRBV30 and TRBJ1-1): SQTIHQWPATLVQPVGSPLSLECTVEGTSNPNLYWYRQAAGRGLQLLFYSVGIGQISSEVPQNLSASRPQDRQFILSSKKLLLSDSGFYLCAWSKTGNSAFFGQGTRLTVV.

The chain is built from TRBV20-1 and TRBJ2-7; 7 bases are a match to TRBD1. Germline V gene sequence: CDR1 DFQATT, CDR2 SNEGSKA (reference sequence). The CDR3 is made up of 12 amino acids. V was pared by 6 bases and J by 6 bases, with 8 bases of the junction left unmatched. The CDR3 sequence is CSARQGAREQYF. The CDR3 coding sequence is TGCAGTGCAAGACAGGGCGCGCGCGAGCAGTACTTC.

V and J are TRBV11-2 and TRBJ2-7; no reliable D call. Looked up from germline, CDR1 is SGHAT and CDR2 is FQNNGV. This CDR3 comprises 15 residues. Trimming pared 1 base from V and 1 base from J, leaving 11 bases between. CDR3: CASSLGTGLSYEQYF. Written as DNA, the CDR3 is TGTGCCAGCAGCTTAGGGACCGGTCTGTCCTACGAGCAGTACTTC.

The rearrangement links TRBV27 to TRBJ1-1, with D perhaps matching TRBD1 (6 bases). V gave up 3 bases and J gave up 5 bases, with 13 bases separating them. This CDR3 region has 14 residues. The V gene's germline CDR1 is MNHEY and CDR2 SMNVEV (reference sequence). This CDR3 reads CASSFSGASTEAFF. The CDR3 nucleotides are TGTGCCAGCAGTTTCTCGGGGGCTAGTACTGAAGCTTTCTTT.